This entry lists 16 T cell receptor beta chains sequenced from one sample in a study of T cell responses to AZD1222 COVID-19 vaccine. TCRdb keeps only in-frame clones here, not all; method: immunoSEQ multiplex PCR. The sample has about 100,000 clones; approximately 89% are singletons. Sequencing was performed on peripheral blood, taken on day 0 of MenACWY control vaccination. Receptor source: an adult in good health.

V and J are TRBV28 and TRBJ1-1, with TRBD1 matching 7 bases. The CDR3 is 11 residues long. CDR1 and CDR2 (germline): MDHEN, SYDVKM. V shed 4 bases and J 10 bases; nucleotides not matched to a gene: 3. CDR3 in DNA: TGTGCCAGCAGTTACGACAGGGCAGCTTTCTTT. As protein: CASSYDRAAFF.

The rearrangement uses TRBV4-2 and TRBJ2-5; 8 bases agree with TRBD2. This CDR3 is built from 14 residues. CDR1 and CDR2 (germline): LGHNA, YNFKEQ. The junction had 9 bases not matched to a gene; V was cut back by 3 bases and J by 9 bases. The CDR3 sequence is CASSQRLAGQAQYF. The CDR3 nucleotides read TGTGCCAGCAGCCAGAGGCTAGCGGGTCAGGCCCAGTACTTC.

The rearrangement joins TRBV5-1 to TRBJ1-2; 9 bases fit TRBD1. V gave up 4 bases and J gave up 3 bases; unmatched junction bases: 7. The V gene's germline CDR1 is SGHRS and CDR2 YFSETQ. The length of the CDR3 is 15 residues. CDR3 loop: CASSITGGKDYGYTF. The CDR3 DNA reads as TGCGCCAGCAGCATCACAGGGGGCAAGGACTATGGCTACACCTTC. Full variable domain (missing parts from reference TRBV5-1 and TRBJ1-2): KAGVTQTPRYLIKTRGQQVTLSCSPISGHRSVSWYQQTPGQGLQFLFEYFSETQRNKGNFPGRFSGRQFSNSRSEMNVSTLELGDSALYLCASSITGGKDYGYTFGSGTRLTVV.

The chain links TRBV14 to TRBJ1-6; D is undetermined. The CDR3 covers 18 residues. V was cut by 4 bases and J by 2 bases, with 18 bases left in between. CDR1 SGHDN and CDR2 FVKESK come from the germline V gene. In nucleotides, the CDR3 is TGTGCCAGCAGCCGCCTCGGGGAGGGTAGGCCCTATAATTCACCCCTCCACTTT. Translating gives CASSRLGEGRPYNSPLHF.

The rearrangement joins TRBV25-1 to TRBJ1-1, with D possibly TRBD1 on 6 matching bases. CDR1 MGHDK and CDR2 SYGVNS come from the germline V gene. This CDR3 spans 13 amino acids. The ends were cut back, 9 bases at V and 1 base at J, with 12 bases in the middle. In DNA, the CDR3 is TGTGCCAGTCGGACAGCCACGAACACTGAAGCTTTCTTT. Its protein is CASRTATNTEAFF.

The gene calls are TRBV15 and TRBJ1-5; TRBD1 aligns across 12 bases. V trimming: 6 bases; J trimming: 6 bases; junction bases outside the gene matches: 9. This CDR3 spans 16 amino acids. The germline V gene encodes CDR1 LNHNV and CDR2 YYDKDF (reference sequence). CDR3 nucleotide sequence: TGTGCCACCAGGCCCTCGGGACAGGGGGCTGGTCAGCCCCAGCATTTT. It translates to CATRPSGQGAGQPQHF.

This chain connects TRBV4-1 to TRBJ2-7; weak D call: TRBD2 (5 bases). Trimming took off 1 base at V and 1 base at J, with 17 bases between the two ends. Germline V gene sequence: CDR1 MGHRA, CDR2 YSYEKL. The CDR3 length is 17 residues. The CDR3 spells CASSQVSGLAQSYEQYF. CDR3 nucleotides: TGCGCCAGCAGCCAAGTATCCGGGCTAGCCCAGTCCTACGAGCAGTACTTC.

The V call is TRBV9, the J call TRBJ2-5; TRBD2 matches 10 bases. CDR1 and CDR2 (germline): SGDLS, YYNGEE. With 0 bases clipped from V and 5 bases from J, the junction kept 10 bases outside the gene matches. The CDR3 runs to 17 residues. The CDR3 loop is CASSVGTSGNSGETQYF. For the CDR3, the DNA is TGTGCCAGCAGCGTAGGGACTAGCGGCAATTCGGGGGAGACCCAGTACTTC.

V and J are TRBV7-2 and TRBJ1-2; weak D call: TRBD1 (6 bases). Trimming removed 4 bases from V and 3 bases from J, with 15 bases in between. From germline, CDR1 is SGHTA and CDR2 FQGNSA. The CDR3 spans 15 residues. The CDR3 reads CASSSHGTPDYGYTF. The CDR3 DNA reads as TGTGCCAGCAGCTCCCACGGGACACCAGACTATGGCTACACCTTC. The full variable domain, its missing parts supplied by reference TRBV7-2 and TRBJ1-2, is GAGVSQSPSNKVTEKGKDVELRCDPISGHTALYWYRQSLGQGLEFLIYFQGNSAPDKSGLPSDRFSAERTGGSVSTLTIQRTQQEDSAVYLCASSSHGTPDYGYTFGSGTRLTVV.

This clone was found once. The chain uses TRBV5-5 and TRBJ1-2; no clear D gene. CDR1 and CDR2 (germline): SGHKS, YYEKEE (reference sequence). V lost 0 bases and J lost 5, with 23 bases in between. CDR3 length equals 18 residues. CDR3 nucleotides: TGTGCCAGCAGCTTGGTTAGCAGCGATCGACTACGTAATTATGGCTACACCTTC. Protein sequence: CASSLVSSDRLRNYGYTF. Full variable domain (remainder filled in from reference TRBV5-5 and TRBJ1-2): DAGVTQSPTHLIKTRGQQVTLRCSPISGHKSVSWYQQVLGQGPQFIFQYYEKEERGRGNFPDRFSARQFPNYSSELNVNALLLGDSALYLCASSLVSSDRLRNYGYTFGSGTRLTVV.

This sequence joins TRBV10-3 and TRBJ2-3; D is uncertain. Germline loops: CDR1 ENHRY, CDR2 SYGVKD. Deletions cut 0 bases from V and 0 bases from J, with 10 bases between. The CDR3 is 16 amino acids. The CDR3 coding sequence is TGTGCCATCAGTGAGTCGGAAAGGGTGAGCACAGATACGCAGTATTTT. It encodes CAISESERVSTDTQYF.

This clone appeared a single time. The rearrangement joins TRBV19 to TRBJ1-2; maybe TRBD1 (5 bases). This CDR3 contains 13 residues. The germline V and J ends were trimmed by 8 bases and 2 bases, with 12 bases remaining between them. The V gene's germline CDR1 is LNHDA and CDR2 SQIVND (reference sequence). The CDR3, as DNA: TGTGCCAGTGGCCAGGGCCTCAACTATGGCTACACCTTC. Protein product: CASGQGLNYGYTF.

The chain recombines TRBV11-2 with TRBJ2-5, with D unresolved. Per the germline V gene, CDR1 is SGHAT and CDR2 is FQNNGV. Trimming took 1 base from V and 1 from J, leaving 4 bases between them. The CDR3 totals 13 residues. Here the CDR3 reads CASSLVPQETQYF. The CDR3 nucleotides read TGTGCCAGCAGCTTAGTCCCCCAAGAGACCCAGTACTTC.

The V gene is TRBV5-1, the J gene TRBJ1-3; D is unclear. Germline lookup yields CDR1 SGHRS and CDR2 YFSETQ. V dropped 5 bases and J dropped 4 bases, with 10 bases sitting between them. The CDR3 loop spans 13 amino acids. Here the CDR3 DNA reads TGCGCCAGCAGACTGGCAGAGGGAAACACCATATATTTT. Its translation: CASRLAEGNTIYF.

This sequence joins TRBV6-6 and TRBJ1-2; maybe TRBD1 (5 bases). The CDR3 has 13 amino acids. Germline CDR1 and CDR2: MNHNY and SVGAGI (reference sequence). Trimming took off 3 bases at V and 7 bases at J, with 12 bases between the two ends. The CDR3 nucleotides are TGTGCCAGCAGTTATAGGGGTGAACGTGGCTACACCTTC. Protein product: CASSYRGERGYTF.

The V call is TRBV4-3, the J call TRBJ1-4; a weak D match, TRBD1 (6 bases). This CDR3 is 14 amino acids long. With 3 bases removed from V and 8 bases from J, the gap between germline ends came to 13 bases. The germline V gene has CDR1 LGHNA and CDR2 YSLEER. CDR3 region: CASSHWPGEEKLFF. CDR3 bases: TGCGCCAGCAGCCATTGGCCAGGGGAGGAAAAACTGTTTTTT.